These T cell receptor beta chains were read from a single sample in a study of tumor-infiltrating lymphocytes in localized non-small cell lung cancer. Sequenced by immunoSEQ multiplex PCR; TCRdb stores in-frame clones only, minus some. Of 10,000 or so clones listed, less than 80% are singletons. Sequenced: lung tumor tissue. These receptors all stem from a human donor with non-small cell lung cancer. The CDR3 runs from the conserved cysteine through the conserved F or W. Fields, in order: clone size, J gene, D gene, V gene, CDR3 DNA, CDR3 protein. D genes are given only for firm matches. Only part of the rows carry a size: once, few, many, or a class if the clone is expanded.

size: .; J: TRBJ1-5; D: .; V: TRBV15; DNA: TGTGCCACCAGCAGAGATTCGTCCAGATATAGCAATCAGCCCCAGCATTTT; CDR3: CATSRDSSRYSNQPQHF
size: .; J: TRBJ2-7; D: TRBD2; V: TRBV18; DNA: TGTGCCAGCTCGCCGACTAGCGGGGGTCAGAGCTCCTACGAGCAGTACTTC; CDR3: CASSPTSGGQSSYEQYF
size: .; J: TRBJ2-1; D: TRBD1; V: TRBV5-1; DNA: TGCGCCAGCAGCTTAGGTCCGGGACAGGGCCACAATGAGCAGTTCTTC; CDR3: CASSLGPGQGHNEQFF
size: medium-sized; J: TRBJ2-1; D: .; V: TRBV7-9; DNA: TGTGCCAGCAGCGAGATAGGGGCGTACAATGAGCAGTTCTTC; CDR3: CASSEIGAYNEQFF
size: .; J: TRBJ2-7; D: .; V: TRBV14; DNA: TGTGCCAGCAGCCAACAGGCAACTACCTACGAGCAGTACTTC; CDR3: CASSQQATTYEQYF
size: .; J: TRBJ2-1; D: TRBD2; V: TRBV7-3; DNA: TGTGCCAGCAGCTCCGTTAGCGGGTCCTCCTACAATGAGCAGTTCTTC; CDR3: CASSSVSGSSYNEQFF
size: medium-sized; J: TRBJ2-1; D: .; V: TRBV29-1; DNA: TGCAGCCCAATCTCTGCTCGGTGCCCAGCCATCTCCTACAATGAGCAGTTCTTC; CDR3: CSPISARCPAISYNEQFF
size: .; J: TRBJ2-7; D: .; V: TRBV25-1; DNA: TGTGCCAGCAGTGAAAAATTTGGGCAGAGTCGCCTCTACGAGCAGTACTTC; CDR3: CASSEKFGQSRLYEQYF
size: .; J: TRBJ1-5; D: .; V: TRBV19; DNA: TGTGCCAGTAGTTCTGACAGTGATCAGCCCCAGCATTTT; CDR3: CASSSDSDQPQHF
size: once; J: TRBJ2-7; D: TRBD2; V: TRBV27; DNA: TGTGCCAGCAGGACTTCCCCTAGCGGCCCGGTCTACGAGCAGTACTTC; CDR3: CASRTSPSGPVYEQYF
size: .; J: TRBJ1-1; D: TRBD1; V: TRBV7-9; DNA: TGTGCCAGCAGCTGGGGACAGGGGGCAAGGTTAGACACTGAAGCTTTCTTT; CDR3: CASSWGQGARLDTEAFF
size: .; J: TRBJ2-3; D: .; V: TRBV30; DNA: TGTGCCTGGAGTGTGTACGATTCGGGACTCAATGCGCAGTATTTT; CDR3: CAWSVYDSGLNAQYF
size: .; J: TRBJ2-7; D: .; V: TRBV18; DNA: TGTGCCAGCTCACGGGGGGAGGCCTACGAGCAGTACTTC; CDR3: CASSRGEAYEQYF
size: medium-sized; J: TRBJ2-2; D: .; V: TRBV29-1; DNA: TGCAGCGTTGAAAAACAGCTCAACACCGGGGAGCTGTTTTTT; CDR3: CSVEKQLNTGELFF
size: .; J: TRBJ1-5; D: TRBD1; V: TRBV6-5; DNA: TGTGCCAGCAGCCCACAGGGGGGAAGAGGGCAGCCCCAGCATTTT; CDR3: CASSPQGGRGQPQHF
size: once; J: TRBJ2-2; D: .; V: TRBV9; DNA: TGTGCCAGCAGCGTCGGACTGACGGGGGCCGGGGAGCTGTTTTTT; CDR3: CASSVGLTGAGELFF
size: .; J: TRBJ2-5; D: TRBD1; V: TRBV5-4; DNA: TGTGCCAGCAGCGTGGACAGGGGGTCCCATAAAGAGACCCAGTACTTC; CDR3: CASSVDRGSHKETQYF
size: .; J: TRBJ2-1; D: .; V: TRBV4-2; DNA: TGTGCCAGCAGCCATTACGGTGAAGGCGGTTACAATGAGCAGTTCTTC; CDR3: CASSHYGEGGYNEQFF
size: .; J: TRBJ2-5; D: .; V: TRBV11-3; DNA: TGTGCCAGCAGCTCTGACAGCCAAGAGACCCAGTACTTC; CDR3: CASSSDSQETQYF
size: once; J: TRBJ1-1; D: TRBD1; V: TRBV7-3; DNA: TGTGCCAGCAGCTCCAACAGGGGCGAACCTAACACTGAAGCTTTCTTT; CDR3: CASSSNRGEPNTEAFF
size: once; J: TRBJ2-2; D: .; V: TRBV11-2; DNA: TGTGCCAGCGGCCCTCGTGCCGCCGGGGAGCTGTTTTTT; CDR3: CASGPRAAGELFF
size: .; J: TRBJ2-1; D: TRBD1; V: TRBV6-1; DNA: TGTGCCAGCAGTAGGGTACAGGGGGGAAATGAGCAGTTCTTC; CDR3: CASSRVQGGNEQFF
size: .; J: TRBJ1-5; D: TRBD1; V: TRBV5-1; DNA: TGCGCCAGCAGACGTACAGGGGACAATCAGCCCCAGCATTTT; CDR3: CASRRTGDNQPQHF
size: .; J: TRBJ1-5; D: .; V: TRBV5-5; DNA: TGTGCCAGCAGCTTGGTGGCGGGGAGCAATCAGCCCCAGCATTTT; CDR3: CASSLVAGSNQPQHF
size: .; J: TRBJ1-5; D: .; V: TRBV6-5; DNA: TGTGCCAGCAGCAGAGGTTTCAATCAGCCCCAGCATTTT; CDR3: CASSRGFNQPQHF
size: .; J: TRBJ2-7; D: .; V: TRBV5-1; DNA: TGCGCCAGCAGCTTGGGTTGGCAGGCCTCCTACGAGCAGTACTTC; CDR3: CASSLGWQASYEQYF
size: .; J: TRBJ1-2; D: .; V: TRBV6-6; DNA: TGTGCCAGCACCGACTCAGGGGTTTACTATGGCTACACCTTC; CDR3: CASTDSGVYYGYTF
size: medium-sized; J: TRBJ1-2; D: .; V: TRBV5-1; DNA: TGCGCCAGCAGCTTGGTTGGGGACGGCTACACCTTC; CDR3: CASSLVGDGYTF
size: .; J: TRBJ2-3; D: .; V: TRBV6-4; DNA: TGTGCCAGCAGCTCGGACGGAGGAGATACGCAGTATTTT; CDR3: CASSSDGGDTQYF
size: .; J: TRBJ2-2; D: .; V: TRBV9; DNA: TGTGCCAGCAGCGGAGCAGGGCTGGACACCGGGGAGCTGTTTTTT; CDR3: CASSGAGLDTGELFF
size: .; J: TRBJ1-5; D: TRBD1; V: TRBV2; DNA: TGTGCCAGCAGTTCGGGACAGGGGCAGCCCCAGCATTTT; CDR3: CASSSGQGQPQHF
size: few; J: TRBJ1-2; D: .; V: TRBV29-1; DNA: TGCAGCGTTGGAGAAGATACAGGGCTCGACACCTTC; CDR3: CSVGEDTGLDTF
size: .; J: TRBJ2-7; D: .; V: TRBV30; DNA: TGTGCCTGGAGCTTAGTGGACTACGAGCAGTACTTC; CDR3: CAWSLVDYEQYF
size: few; J: TRBJ2-7; D: .; V: TRBV6-5; DNA: TGTGCCAGCAGCAAAGGGCCAGATCGGTACGAGCAGTACTTC; CDR3: CASSKGPDRYEQYF
size: few; J: TRBJ2-4; D: TRBD1; V: TRBV9; DNA: TGTGCCAGCAGCCCGCGGACAGGGGAAAACATTCAGTACTTC; CDR3: CASSPRTGENIQYF
size: few; J: TRBJ2-1; D: TRBD1; V: TRBV29-1; DNA: TGCAGCGTTGAAGGCAGGGGGTCCTACAATGAGCAGTTCTTC; CDR3: CSVEGRGSYNEQFF
size: .; J: TRBJ2-5; D: .; V: TRBV11-1; DNA: TGTGCCAGCAGCCCGACGGTGGGGGGCTTTTTAGAGACCCAGTACTTC; CDR3: CASSPTVGGFLETQYF
size: .; J: TRBJ2-7; D: TRBD1; V: TRBV7-2; DNA: TGTGCCAGCAGCTTAGATTCCGGGACAGTTTCCTACGAGCAGTACTTC; CDR3: CASSLDSGTVSYEQYF
size: .; J: TRBJ2-5; D: .; V: TRBV5-1; DNA: TGCGCCAGCAGCTTGAGTCTAGGAGTAGAGCAGTACTTC; CDR3: CASSLSLGVEQYF
size: once; J: TRBJ1-5; D: TRBD1; V: TRBV6-5; DNA: TGTGCCAGCAGTTACACCACAGGGGAGGATCAGCCCCAGCATTTT; CDR3: CASSYTTGEDQPQHF
size: .; J: TRBJ2-1; D: .; V: TRBV20-1; DNA: TGCAGTGCTAGAGAGGTAGTGTTGCAGTTCTTC; CDR3: CSAREVVLQFF
size: .; J: TRBJ2-2; D: .; V: TRBV7-2; DNA: TGTGCCAGCACCATGGGTTATAGTGAGGCCGGGGAGCTGTTTTTT; CDR3: CASTMGYSEAGELFF
size: .; J: TRBJ1-5; D: TRBD1; V: TRBV28; DNA: TGTGCCACCCCCGGGACAGGGGGCGCAAATCAGCCCCAGCATTTT; CDR3: CATPGTGGANQPQHF
size: .; J: TRBJ1-4; D: .; V: TRBV5-1; DNA: TGCGCCAGCAGCTTAGGGACAAATAATGAAAAACTGTTTTTT; CDR3: CASSLGTNNEKLFF
size: few; J: TRBJ1-1; D: .; V: TRBV29-1; DNA: TGCAGCGTTGAAGATCTACAGGGCTACCCTGAAGCTTTCTTT; CDR3: CSVEDLQGYPEAFF
size: once; J: TRBJ2-7; D: TRBD1; V: TRBV6-5; DNA: TGTGCCAGCAGTAGACAGGGCTACGAGCAGTACTTC; CDR3: CASSRQGYEQYF
size: .; J: TRBJ2-7; D: .; V: TRBV6-1; DNA: TGTGCCAGCAGTGAAACCCCCGGGCCCTACGAGCAGTACTTC; CDR3: CASSETPGPYEQYF